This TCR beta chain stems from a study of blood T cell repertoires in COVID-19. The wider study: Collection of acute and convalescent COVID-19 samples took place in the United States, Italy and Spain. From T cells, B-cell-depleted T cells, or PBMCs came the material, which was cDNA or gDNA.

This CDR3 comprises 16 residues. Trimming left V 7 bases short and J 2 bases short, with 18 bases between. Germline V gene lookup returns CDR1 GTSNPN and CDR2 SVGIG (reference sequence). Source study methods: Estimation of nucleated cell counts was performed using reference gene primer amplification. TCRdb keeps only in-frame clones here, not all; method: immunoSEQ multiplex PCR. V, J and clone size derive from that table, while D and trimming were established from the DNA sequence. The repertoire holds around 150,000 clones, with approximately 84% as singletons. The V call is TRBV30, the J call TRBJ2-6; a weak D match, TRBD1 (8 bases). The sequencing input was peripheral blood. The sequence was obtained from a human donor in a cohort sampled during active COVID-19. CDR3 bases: TGTGCCTCAACAAACAGGGGGGGGACTGGGGCCAACGTCCTGACTTTC. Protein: CASTNRGGTGANVLTF.